These T cell receptor beta chains were read from a single sample in a study of cytomegalovirus exposure and HLA in healthy donors. Assay: immunoSEQ multiplex PCR; the TCRdb copy retains only in-frame clones and omits some. The sample carries about 140,000 clones, about 77% recorded once. Specimen: PBMCs. The receptors derive from a male donor in good health and CMV-seronegative. Each CDR3 is given with its conserved first and last residue. The order of the fields is D gene, V gene, CDR3 protein. The D gene is left open where the match is weak.

TRBD1 TRBV19 CASSTTGTTYEQYF
NA TRBV6-4 CASSDRRGFSVQYF
NA TRBV14 CASSQHFKSGEQYF
TRBD1 TRBV7-3 CASSLGGTGDPLISNQPQHF
NA TRBV11-3 CASSRDSKLYF
TRBD2 TRBV6-6 CASTLGGGYEQYF
TRBD1 TRBV19 CASTIGTGRNTEAFF
NA TRBV7-2 CASSLQGLSNQPQHF
TRBD1 TRBV19 CASSITGTGNHEQYF
TRBD1 TRBV10-3 CAISDLGGTGGAHGYTF
NA TRBV2 CASSEGGGGTEAFF
NA TRBV6-6 CASRSVAKNIQYF
NA TRBV9 CASSVAWQDNEQFF
TRBD1 TRBV7-9 CASSLGQPPYGYTF
TRBD1 TRBV7-2 CASSLGSYTTGDYGYTF
NA TRBV6-5 CASRRAEFYEQYF
NA TRBV6-6 CASSSEQKNSPLHF
TRBD2 TRBV2 CAIGLAGAYEQYF
TRBD2 TRBV11-1 CASSLSGGRAPGEQFF
TRBD1 TRBV5-6 CASSPGQGAISGNTIYF
NA TRBV5-1 CASSPYRESSYEQYF
NA TRBV19 CASSIRDEQFF
TRBD1 TRBV7-2 CASSSTHWTGGDEQYF
NA TRBV19 CASTLRVNQPQHF
TRBD2 TRBV18 CASSPRTSGTSYEQYF
TRBD1 TRBV4-2 CASSQGGTGVSEAFF
TRBD1 TRBV10-3 CAISAGQGAETQYF
TRBD1 TRBV2 CASSSWDRGDNEQFF
TRBD2 TRBV5-6 CASSRTSGGSYNEQFF
TRBD2 TRBV7-2 CASSPTGPSGGTGELFF
TRBD1 TRBV23-1 CASSHHTGGNQPQHF
TRBD2 TRBV19 CASMGRGEQYF
NA TRBV6-1 CASSELVQGAFF
NA TRBV2 CASSEAGGSGTDTQYF
TRBD1 TRBV5-5 CASSLEGQGAYEQYF
TRBD1 TRBV7-8 CASSSDRVGGNTIYF
TRBD1 TRBV5-4 CASSLIGQGPYEQYF
TRBD1 TRBV7-6 CASSPRTGKETQYF
NA TRBV19 CASSPMGGATGETQYF
TRBD2 TRBV7-2 CASSPHSPGGKNIQYF